Here is one TCR beta chain with its context. This entry comes from a study of blood T cell repertoires in COVID-19. Overall study: Sites in the United States, Italy and Spain provided acute and convalescent COVID-19 samples. T cells, B-cell-depleted T cells, or PBMCs provided the cDNA or gDNA that served as material.

The authors' processing: Cell counts per sample came from amplifying reference gene primers. Data came from immunoSEQ multiplex PCR; TCRdb stores just in-frame clones and leaves some out. V, J and clone size are those of that table, while D and trimming were read from the DNA. The sample gives about 87,000 clones, around 87% of which show up once; 4.5% to 5.5% is in the top ten. The CDR3 totals 14 residues. Trimming removed 5 bases at V and 3 bases at J, with 15 bases between. Germline CDR1 and CDR2: GTSNPN and SVGIG (reference sequence). The origin of this receptor is a woman of 80 years or more with acute or convalescent COVID-19. Sequenced material: peripheral blood. The chain couples TRBV30 to TRBJ2-3; D might be TRBD2 (5 bases). The CDR3 coding sequence is TGTGCCTGGCTGACTAATTTGGAGACAGATACGCAGTATTTT. Translating it yields CAWLTNLETDTQYF.